This entry features one T cell receptor beta chain sequence. The target antigen is unknown. A clone one base away is much larger, so this may be a read error. Other DNA sequences in the sample encode the same CDR3. This entry belongs to a study of shared clonotypes between healthy human individuals. Naive CD8 cells, CD45RO-negative and positively selected for CCR7, excluded terminally differentiated effector memory CD45RA+ cells. Whole-study findings and limits: The study generally estimated greater richness for naive than memory subsets.

Generated by immunoSEQ multiplex PCR, the TCRdb table keeps only in-frame clones and is missing some. This table has about 2,200,000 clones, 93% appearing once. The germline V and J ends were trimmed by 3 bases and 2 bases, with 2 bases remaining between them. From germline, CDR1 is SGHTA and CDR2 FQGNSA. This CDR3 spans 11 amino acids. The clonotype originates from a man aged 18 to 30 in good health. Some clones in this sample may be carry-over from other donors' samples. The sample taken for sequencing was naive CD8+ T cells from PBMCs. V gene TRBV7-2 combines with J gene TRBJ2-7; D remains unclear. The CDR3 nucleotides are TGTGCCAGCAGCTTTACCTACGAGCAGTACTTC. Protein sequence: CASSFTYEQYF. The whole variable domain, filled in from reference TRBV7-2 and TRBJ2-7, reads GAGVSQSPSNKVTEKGKDVELRCDPISGHTALYWYRQSLGQGLEFLIYFQGNSAPDKSGLPSDRFSAERTGGSVSTLTIQRTQQEDSAVYLCASSFTYEQYFGPGTRLTVT.